These 21 T cell receptor beta chains share one sample of origin, sequenced in a study of post-analysis software for immune sequencing data. Findings and caveats of the study: Controls had lower frequencies than patients of 4 or 5 TRBV segments, which included TRBV5-6, TRBV5-1 and TRBV20-1.

Libraries were made from TCR beta cDNA, and they carried unique molecular identifiers. MiXCR was run by TCRdb on the PCR reads, yielding one entry per CDR3 protein. The sample includes a few hundred thousand distinct CDR3 sequences, around 34% of them seen just once. Their recognized antigens are unknown. The sample was blood. Receptors originate from a girl aged 5-17 years with multiple sclerosis.

This chain connects TRBV4-3 to TRBJ2-1, with D possibly matching TRBD2 (5 bases). The CDR3 has 15 amino acids. Germline V lookup: CDR1 LGHNA, CDR2 YSLEER. Trimming removed 0 bases at V and 8 bases at J, with 14 bases between. The CDR3 protein is CASSQEGIGGYEQFF. In DNA, the CDR3 is TGCGCCAGCAGCCAAGAGGGTATTGGAGGCTATGAGCAGTTCTTC.

This clonotype was counted only a few times. The CDR3 reads CATCGQGTYEQYF. Here the CDR3 DNA reads TGTGCCACCTGCGGACAGGGCACCTACGAGCAGTACTTC. This chain uses TRBV10-3 with TRBJ2-7; TRBD1 matches at 8 bases. The junction had 7 bases not matched to a gene; V was cut back by 10 bases and J by 2 bases. This CDR3 contains 13 residues. From germline, CDR1 is ENHRY and CDR2 SYGVKD.

This clonotype was detected many times. The chain has TRBV11-2 and TRBJ1-2; D remains unclear. The CDR3 length is 15 residues. Germline V gene data show CDR1 as SGHAT and CDR2 as FQNNGV. V was shortened by 4 bases and J by 0 bases, with 12 bases between the two germline ends. CDR3 coding DNA: TGTGCCAGCAGCTCCAGACGGGGAGCTAACTATGGCTACACCTTC. This sequence encodes CASSSRRGANYGYTF.

The rearrangement links TRBV28 to TRBJ1-6; D is unclear. Trimming left V 2 bases short and J 8 bases short, with 13 bases between. The CDR3 extends over 15 amino acids. The germline V gene has CDR1 MDHEN and CDR2 SYDVKM. The CDR3 reads CASSLRRRKDSPLHF. The CDR3 nucleotides are TGTGCCAGCAGTTTAAGGCGCCGGAAGGATTCACCCCTCCACTTT.

The V and J genes are TRBV7-2 and TRBJ1-1, with D possibly being TRBD1 (5 bases). CDR1 and CDR2 (germline): SGHTA, FQGNSA. V was shortened by 8 bases and J by 3 bases, with 13 bases between the two germline ends. CDR3 length: 13 residues. The CDR3 reads CASGEGSYTEAFF. The CDR3 DNA sequence: TGTGCCAGCGGAGAGGGGTCCTACACTGAAGCTTTCTTT.

With regard to this clonotype: This may arise from a read error, as a much more abundant clone is one base away. Given the absence of the conserved phenylalanine or tryptophan at the CDR3 end, a read error is likely. This chain links TRBV27 with TRBJ2-1; perhaps TRBD1 as D (6 bases). Germline V gene sequence: CDR1 MNHEY, CDR2 SMNVEV (reference sequence). Trimming cost V 6 bases and J 6 bases, with 15 bases left between them. This CDR3 comprises 14 residues. The DNA for the CDR3 is TGTGCCAGCAGACGGCAGGGGATGGGCAATGAGCAGTTCATC. This encodes CASRRQGMGNEQFI.

There are many counts of this clonotype. This chain joins TRBV20-1 and TRBJ2-4; tentatively, D is TRBD1 or TRBD2 (6 bases each). This CDR3 has 14 amino acids. V was shortened by 4 bases and J by 5 bases, with 15 bases between the two germline ends. From germline, CDR1 is DFQATT and CDR2 SNEGSKA (reference sequence). CDR3 region: CSATQKGGENIQYF. The CDR3 nucleotides are TGCAGTGCTACTCAAAAGGGGGGAGAAAACATTCAGTACTTC.

This clonotype was picked up many times. The J gene is TRBJ2-5, the V gene TRBV4-1; D may be TRBD2 (6 bases). The CDR3 sequence is 16 residues long. V shed 4 bases and J shed 5 bases, with 20 bases lying between them. CDR1 MGHRA and CDR2 YSYEKL come from the germline V gene. Here the CDR3 reads CASSPMVLASRETQYF. CDR3 DNA sequence: TGCGCCAGCAGCCCGATGGTACTAGCCTCCCGGGAGACCCAGTACTTC.

This chain joins TRBV5-1 and TRBJ2-7, with D perhaps matching TRBD2 (6 bases). The J call may be in error: the DNA end matches TRBJ2-5 better. The length of the CDR3 is 14 residues. Germline loops: CDR1 SGHRS, CDR2 YFSETQ. Here the CDR3 reads CASSSTGTQETQYF. The CDR3 DNA follows: TGCGCCAGCAGCTCAACCGGGACTCAGGAGACCCAGTACTTC.

The chain employs TRBV20-1 and TRBJ2-7, with D possibly TRBD2 on 5 matching bases. The V gene lost 3 bases and the J gene lost 1 base, with 13 bases spanning the gap. The V gene's germline CDR1 is DFQATT and CDR2 SNEGSKA (reference sequence). This CDR3 has 14 amino acids. This chain's CDR3 is CSASHGERSYEQYF. The DNA for the CDR3 is TGCAGTGCTAGTCACGGGGAGAGGTCCTACGAGCAGTACTTC.

In DNA, the CDR3 is TGTGCCAGCAGCGTAAGTCTAGCGGGGGCCTCCTACAGGGAGCAGTTCTTC. Amino acid sequence: CASSVSLAGASYREQFF. The V gene is TRBV9, the J gene TRBJ2-1; 10 nucleotides line up with TRBD2. This CDR3 spans 17 amino acids. The germline V gene encodes CDR1 SGDLS and CDR2 YYNGEE. J lost 10 bases, V lost 1 base, and 14 bases had no gene match. The variable domain in full, completed from reference TRBV9 and TRBJ2-1, reads DSGVTQTPKHLITATGQRVTLRCSPRSGDLSVYWYQQSLDQGLQFLIQYYNGEERAKGNILERFSAQQFPDLHSELNLSSLELGDSALYFCASSVSLAGASYREQFFGPGTRLTVL.

The chain employs TRBV4-1 and TRBJ2-1; 11 bases are shared with TRBD1. The V and J ends lost 6 bases and 7 bases, in that order; junction bases with no gene match: 8. Germline V gene data show CDR1 as MGHRA and CDR2 as YSYEKL. CDR3 size: 15 residues. The CDR3 DNA is TGCGCCAGCAGTCGCGGACAGGGGGCGTTGAATGAGCAGTTCTTC. This codes for CASSRGQGALNEQFF.

There are a few counts of this clonotype. This chain joins TRBV3-1 and TRBJ1-1, with D possibly TRBD1 on 6 matching bases. V was pared by 4 bases and J by 4 bases, with 22 bases between. CDR3 size: 17 residues. The germline CDR1 and CDR2 sequences are LGHDT and YNNKEL (reference sequence). Here the CDR3 DNA reads TGTGCCAGCAGCCCTAGACCGGGGCATCGAGGGGGCACTGAAGCTTTCTTT. It specifies CASSPRPGHRGGTEAFF.

This clonotype showed up many times. J is TRBJ1-6 and V is TRBV9; D perhaps matches TRBD1 (5 bases). The CDR3 is 15 residues long. With 0 bases removed from V and 7 bases from J, the gap between germline ends came to 11 bases. Germline CDR1 reads SGDLS; CDR2 reads YYNGEE. CDR3: CASSVGGDPNSPLHF. The DNA for the CDR3 is TGTGCCAGCAGCGTAGGGGGGGACCCCAATTCACCCCTCCACTTT.

V usage is TRBV27 and J usage is TRBJ2-7; 8 bases fit TRBD2. V lost 4 bases, J lost 5 bases, and 10 bases stayed unmatched. The CDR3 is 15 amino acids. Germline V gene lookup returns CDR1 MNHEY and CDR2 SMNVEV (reference sequence). The CDR3 protein is CASSSPTSAHHEQYF. DNA of the CDR3: TGTGCCAGCAGTTCCCCGACTAGCGCCCACCACGAGCAGTACTTC.

V usage is TRBV25-1 and J usage is TRBJ2-1; 15 bases line up with TRBD2. Trimming removed 8 bases from V and 10 bases from J; junction bases left unmatched: 12. Per the germline V gene, CDR1 is MGHDK and CDR2 is SYGVNS. The CDR3 consists of 16 residues. In nucleotides, the CDR3 is TGTGCCAGCTCCGTCAAGACCGGGACTAGCGGGGGGGAGCAGTTCTTC. Protein sequence: CASSVKTGTSGGEQFF.

This CDR3 is CATRGGQERDTQYF. CDR3 bases: TGTGCCACCAGGGGGGGACAGGAACGAGATACGCAGTATTTT. V is TRBV15 and J is TRBJ2-3; 8 nucleotides agree with TRBD1. Germline V CDR1 and CDR2: LNHNV, YYDKDF (reference sequence). The CDR3 contains 14 residues. The V gene end was trimmed by 6 bases and the J gene end by 5 bases; junction bases not matched to a gene: 7.

The chain recombines TRBV7-9 with TRBJ1-1; D not resolved. The germline gives CDR1 SEHNR, CDR2 FQNEAQ (reference sequence). This CDR3 contains 13 residues. The V gene lost 3 bases and the J gene lost 4 bases, with 9 bases spanning the gap. The CDR3 protein is CASSFQFGTEAFF. The CDR3 DNA reads TGTGCCAGCAGCTTCCAGTTCGGCACTGAAGCTTTCTTT.

This chain links TRBV5-8 with TRBJ1-1; D perhaps matches TRBD1 (5 bases). V was cut by 4 bases and J by 4 bases, with 17 bases left in between. Germline-derived CDR1 and CDR2 are SGHTS and YDEGEE. CDR3 length: 15 residues. The CDR3, as DNA: TGTGCCAGCAGCCCTTTGTCAAGGGGTTTCACTGAAGCTTTCTTT. It encodes CASSPLSRGFTEAFF.

In this sample, this clonotype turned up many times. V gene TRBV18 combines with J gene TRBJ2-5, with D hard to call. The V gene's germline CDR1 is KGHSH and CDR2 LQKENI. The CDR3 loop spans 13 amino acids. Trimming took 6 bases from V and 1 from J, leaving 9 bases between them. The CDR3 nucleotides are TGTGCCAGCTCCCCTACGCCCCAAGAGACCCAGTACTTC. It specifies CASSPTPQETQYF.

This clonotype was found many times. This sequence joins TRBV19 and TRBJ1-5, with TRBD1 matching 9 bases. Germline V gives CDR1 LNHDA, CDR2 SQIVND (reference sequence). Trimming took 5 bases from V and 3 from J; bases not matched to a gene: 5. The CDR3 covers 15 residues. The CDR3 DNA follows: TGTGCCAGTAGTGTGGGACAGGGCTTCAATCAGCCCCAGCATTTT. This encodes CASSVGQGFNQPQHF.